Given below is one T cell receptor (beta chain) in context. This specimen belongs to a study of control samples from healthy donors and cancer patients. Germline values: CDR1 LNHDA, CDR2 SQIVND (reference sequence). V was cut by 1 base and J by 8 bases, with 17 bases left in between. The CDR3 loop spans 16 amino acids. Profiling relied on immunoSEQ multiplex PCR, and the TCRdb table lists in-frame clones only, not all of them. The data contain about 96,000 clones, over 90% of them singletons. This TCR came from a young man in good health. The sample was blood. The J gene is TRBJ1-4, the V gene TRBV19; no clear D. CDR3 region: CASSIVGVRMGEKLFF. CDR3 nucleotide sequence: TGTGCCAGTAGTATAGTGGGCGTCCGGATGGGAGAAAAACTGTTTTTT.